This T cell receptor (beta chain) was found in a study of human T cells and chemical hapten exposure. As to time point: pre-sensitization, week 0. Specified treatment: therapeutic diphenylcyclopropenone sensitization with weekly scalp DPC. V shed 3 bases and J 4 bases; nucleotides not matched to a gene: 3. The germline V gene encodes CDR1 SGHTA and CDR2 FQGNSA. CDR3 length: 14 residues. Single cDNA molecules in the library carried unique molecular identifiers attached during preparation. TCRdb processed the RACE reads anew with MiXCR; each CDR3 protein has one entry. The sample lists 300,000 to 400,000 distinct CDR3 sequences; 5.1% were seen once.

The receptor was derived from a woman aged 45-65 years with alopecia areata. Some clones in this sample may be carry-over from other donors' samples. The specimen comprised whole blood, sampled in connection with sensitization to the hapten diphenylcyclopropenone (DPC). The chain uses TRBV7-2 and TRBJ2-3; 8 nucleotides align to TRBD2. The CDR3 protein is CASSLSGGSDTQYF. For the CDR3, the DNA is TGTGCCAGCAGCTTGAGCGGGGGATCAGATACGCAGTATTTT. The full variable domain, completed using reference TRBV7-2 and TRBJ2-3, is GAGVSQSPSNKVTEKGKDVELRCDPISGHTALYWYRQSLGQGLEFLIYFQGNSAPDKSGLPSDRFSAERTGGSVSTLTIQRTQQEDSAVYLCASSLSGGSDTQYFGPGTRLTVL.